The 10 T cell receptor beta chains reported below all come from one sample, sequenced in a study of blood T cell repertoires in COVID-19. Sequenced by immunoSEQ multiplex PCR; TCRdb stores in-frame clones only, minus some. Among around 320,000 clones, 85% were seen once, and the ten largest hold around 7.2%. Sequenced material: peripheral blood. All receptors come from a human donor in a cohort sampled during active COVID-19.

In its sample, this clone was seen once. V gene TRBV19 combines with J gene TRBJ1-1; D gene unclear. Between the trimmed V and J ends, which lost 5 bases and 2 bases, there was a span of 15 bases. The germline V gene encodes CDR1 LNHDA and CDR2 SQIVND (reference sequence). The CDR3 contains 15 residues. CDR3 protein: CASSVLRGSNTEAFF. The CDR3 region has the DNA TGTGCCAGTAGTGTTTTGCGGGGTTCTAACACTGAAGCTTTCTTT.

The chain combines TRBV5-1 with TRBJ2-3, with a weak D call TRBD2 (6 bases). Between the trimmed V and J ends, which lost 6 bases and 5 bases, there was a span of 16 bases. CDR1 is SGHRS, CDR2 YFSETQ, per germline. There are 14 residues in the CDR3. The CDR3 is CASNGGRPEDTQYF. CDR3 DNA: TGCGCCAGCAATGGAGGGCGCCCAGAAGATACGCAGTATTTT.

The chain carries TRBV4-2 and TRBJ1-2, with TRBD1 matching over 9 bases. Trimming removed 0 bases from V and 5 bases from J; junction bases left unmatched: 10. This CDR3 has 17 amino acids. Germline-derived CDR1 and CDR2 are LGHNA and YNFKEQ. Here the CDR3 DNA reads TGTGCCAGCAGCCAAGATAATTTTCGGACAGGGGAGTATGGCTACACCTTC. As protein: CASSQDNFRTGEYGYTF.

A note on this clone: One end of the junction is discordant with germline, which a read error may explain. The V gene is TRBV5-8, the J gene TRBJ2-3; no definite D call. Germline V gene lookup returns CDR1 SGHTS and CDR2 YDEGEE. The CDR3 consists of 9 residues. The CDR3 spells CASSLVHSF. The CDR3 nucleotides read TGTGCCAGCAGCTTGGTGCACAGTTTT.

CDR3 loop: CASGQGVSEKLFF. CDR3 sequence (DNA): TGCGCCAGCGGACAGGGAGTAAGCGAAAAACTGTTTTTT. This chain connects TRBV4-1 to TRBJ1-4, with 8 bases matching TRBD1. The CDR3 totals 13 residues. V shed 8 bases and J 8 bases; nucleotides not matched to a gene: 7. Germline V gene sequence: CDR1 MGHRA, CDR2 YSYEKL.

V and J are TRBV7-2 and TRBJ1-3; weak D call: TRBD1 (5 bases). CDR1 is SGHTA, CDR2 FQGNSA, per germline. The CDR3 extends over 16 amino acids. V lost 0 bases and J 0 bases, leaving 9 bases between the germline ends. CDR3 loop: CASSLAQGYSGNTIYF. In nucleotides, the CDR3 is TGTGCCAGCAGCTTAGCGCAGGGCTACTCTGGAAACACCATATATTTT.

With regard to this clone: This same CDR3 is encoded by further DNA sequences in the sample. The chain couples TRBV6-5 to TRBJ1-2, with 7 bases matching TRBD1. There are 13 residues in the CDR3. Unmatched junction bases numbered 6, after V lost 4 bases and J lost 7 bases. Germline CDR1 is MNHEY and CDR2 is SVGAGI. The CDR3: CASSSRQGGGYTF. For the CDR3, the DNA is TGTGCCAGCAGTTCTAGACAGGGTGGTGGCTACACCTTC.

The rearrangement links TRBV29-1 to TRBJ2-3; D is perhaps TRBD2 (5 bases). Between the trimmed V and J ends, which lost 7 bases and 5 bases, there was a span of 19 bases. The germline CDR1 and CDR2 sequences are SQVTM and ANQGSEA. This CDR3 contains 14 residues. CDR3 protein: CSAAWESGKDTQYF. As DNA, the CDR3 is TGCAGCGCGGCCTGGGAAAGCGGTAAAGATACGCAGTATTTT.

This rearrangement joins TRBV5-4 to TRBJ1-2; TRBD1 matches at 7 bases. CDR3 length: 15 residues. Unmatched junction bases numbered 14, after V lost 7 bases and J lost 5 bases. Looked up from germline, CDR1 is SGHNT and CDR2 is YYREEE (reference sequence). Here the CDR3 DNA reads TGTGCCAGCGGAAAGAAAGGACAGGCTGATTATGGCTACACCTTC. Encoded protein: CASGKKGQADYGYTF.

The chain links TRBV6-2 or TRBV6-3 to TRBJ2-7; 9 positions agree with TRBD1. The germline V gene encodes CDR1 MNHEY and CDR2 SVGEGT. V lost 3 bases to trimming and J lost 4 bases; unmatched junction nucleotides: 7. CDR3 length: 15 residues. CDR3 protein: CASSYEGQGKYEQYF. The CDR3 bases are TGTGCCAGCAGTTATGAGGGACAGGGAAAATACGAGCAGTACTTC.